These 32 T cell receptor beta chains originate from one sample sequenced in a study of control samples from healthy donors and cancer patients (dated by TCRdb to 2018 to 2021). Preparation of the library involved the immunoSEQ multiplex PCR assay. Sourced from immuneACCESS, this table was stored by TCRdb with only in-frame sequences that have V and J called. A share of the clones is absent; for the studies checked, an unresolved V gene accounts for under half, and the remainder has no known explanation. The sample table contains fewer than 200,000 clones; only one count was recorded for around 93% of them. The ten largest clones capture about 4% of the sample. Specimen: blood. The receptor source for this set is a woman aged 55-69 years in good health.

This chain joins TRBV2 and TRBJ1-2; 8 nucleotides agree with TRBD1. CDR1 SNHLY and CDR2 FYNNEI come from the germline V gene. CDR3 length: 14 amino acids. The V segment lost 6 bases and the J segment 4 bases; nucleotides outside the gene matches: 7. CDR3 in DNA: TGTGCCAGCAGCGCTCAGGGGGCCGGCTATGGCTACACCTTC. Protein sequence: CASSAQGAGYGYTF.

The chain combines TRBV7-2 with TRBJ1-5; D ambiguous. Trimming left V 4 bases short and J 2 bases short, with 9 bases between. The CDR3 covers 14 residues. The V gene's germline CDR1 is SGHTA and CDR2 FQGNSA. The CDR3 nucleotides read TGTGCCAGCAGCTCGTCCGGGGGCAATCAGCCCCAGCATTTT. Its translation is CASSSSGGNQPQHF.

This sequence joins TRBV11-2 and TRBJ2-1; D is perhaps TRBD1 (5 bases). The length of the CDR3 is 16 residues. Trimming cost V 5 bases and J 2 bases, with 16 bases left between them. In germline, CDR1 is SGHAT, CDR2 FQNNGV. CDR3 DNA: TGTGCCAGCAGCCTCGGTGGGGCGGCCCCCTACAATGAGCAGTTCTTC. Its translation: CASSLGGAAPYNEQFF.

The chain links TRBV20-1 to TRBJ1-2; D is perhaps TRBD1 (5 bases). There are 11 residues in the CDR3. The V gene's germline CDR1 is DFQATT and CDR2 SNEGSKA (reference sequence). V dropped 6 bases and J dropped 7 bases, with 12 bases sitting between them. The CDR3 DNA sequence: TGCAGTGCATGGGACCAGCTTGGCTACACCTTC. It codes for CSAWDQLGYTF.

This chain connects TRBV27 to TRBJ1-6; 12 nucleotides line up with TRBD1. Germline V CDR1 and CDR2: MNHEY, SMNVEV (reference sequence). The CDR3 covers 17 residues. V was pared by 10 bases and J by 7 bases, with 14 bases of the junction left unmatched. CDR3 amino acids: CATSGQGASIANSPLHF. For the CDR3, the DNA is TGTGCCACCTCGGGACAGGGGGCAAGTATTGCGAATTCACCCCTCCACTTT.

The V gene is TRBV14, the J gene TRBJ1-4; TRBD1 matches 7 bases. The CDR3 extends over 15 amino acids. V dropped 4 bases and J dropped 8; count of bases not matched to a gene: 10. From germline, CDR1 is SGHDN and CDR2 FVKESK. CDR3 residues: CASSPYRGLEEKLFF. DNA of the CDR3: TGTGCCAGCAGCCCATACAGGGGATTGGAAGAAAAACTGTTTTTT.

The genes are TRBV7-2 and TRBJ1-2; the D gene is possibly TRBD1 (6 bases). The CDR3 consists of 14 residues. Germline-derived CDR1 and CDR2 are SGHTA and FQGNSA. Trimming left V 10 bases short and J 0 bases short, with 15 bases between. The CDR3 nucleotides read TGTGCCAACACAGGGCCGGAATCTAACTATGGCTACACCTTC. Its protein is CANTGPESNYGYTF.

This rearrangement joins TRBV27 to TRBJ1-2; 7 bases fit TRBD1. Germline loops: CDR1 MNHEY, CDR2 SMNVEV (reference sequence). V lost 3 bases, J lost 0 bases, and 4 bases stayed unmatched. The CDR3 contains 15 residues. The CDR3 DNA sequence: TGTGCCAGCAGTTTCGACAGGGAAGCTAACTATGGCTACACCTTC. Encoded protein: CASSFDREANYGYTF.

J is TRBJ2-3 and V is TRBV6-6, with 9 bases identical to TRBD2. The ends lost 2 bases at V and 3 bases at J; junction bases unmatched: 3. Per germline, CDR1 MNHNY and CDR2 SVGAGI (reference sequence). This CDR3 has 15 residues. The CDR3: CASSYGSGGTDTQYF. CDR3 nucleotides: TGTGCCAGCAGTTACGGGAGCGGGGGGACAGATACGCAGTATTTT.

V and J are TRBV20-1 and TRBJ1-3; D is possibly TRBD1 (6 bases). The CDR3 has 11 residues. V lost 5 bases to trimming and J lost 7 bases, with 9 bases between them. The germline V gene encodes CDR1 DFQATT and CDR2 SNEGSKA (reference sequence). CDR3 nucleotides: TGCAGTGCTCGTAGGGGGAACACCATATATTTT. Translation gives CSARRGNTIYF.

This rearrangement joins TRBV7-9 to TRBJ1-1; TRBD1 is a possible D gene (6 bases). This CDR3 comprises 15 residues. Germline CDR1 is SEHNR and CDR2 is FQNEAQ (reference sequence). Trimming removed 5 bases from V and 0 bases from J, with 13 bases in between. The CDR3, as DNA: TGTGCCAGCAGCGGAGGGGACACCTTGAACACTGAAGCTTTCTTT. Residues: CASSGGDTLNTEAFF.

J is TRBJ1-4 and V is TRBV2, with D unclear. The CDR3 length is 15 residues. V was shortened by 1 base and J by 6 bases, with 12 bases between the two germline ends. Germline loops: CDR1 SNHLY, CDR2 FYNNEI. The CDR3 nucleotides read TGTGCCAGCAGTGAAGAGGAGGGTTTTTATGAAAAACTGTTTTTT. It yields the protein CASSEEEGFYEKLFF.

The V gene is TRBV7-8, the J gene TRBJ2-5, with a tentative D call TRBD1 (5 bases). V lost 4 bases and J 7 bases, leaving 13 bases between the germline ends. This CDR3 has 13 residues. Germline V CDR1 and CDR2: SGHVS, FQNEAQ. CDR3 nucleotides: TGTGCCAGCAGCTCCTCCCTCCAGGGGACCCAGTACTTC. This gives the protein CASSSSLQGTQYF.

The CDR3 DNA reads TGTGCCAGTCAGGACAGGCTACTCTATAATTCACCCCTCCACTTT. Protein: CASQDRLLYNSPLHF. The V and J genes are TRBV19 and TRBJ1-6, with TRBD1 matching over 7 bases. V shed 8 bases and J 3 bases; nucleotides not matched to a gene: 7. Germline CDR1 is LNHDA and CDR2 is SQIVND (reference sequence). This CDR3 has 15 amino acids.

This chain joins TRBV7-9 and TRBJ2-3; D uncertain. This CDR3 comprises 14 residues. Germline lookup yields CDR1 SEHNR and CDR2 FQNEAQ (reference sequence). V was pared by 7 bases and J by 4 bases, with 15 bases between. The CDR3 nucleotides are TGTGCCAGCATCCCACAGCTTTTCGCAGATACGCAGTATTTT. Translating it yields CASIPQLFADTQYF.

The chain uses TRBV4-3 and TRBJ2-7, with D possibly being TRBD2 (5 bases). CDR1 and CDR2 (germline): LGHNA, YSLEER. CDR3 length: 18 residues. The V end was cut by 0 bases, the J end by 0 bases, with 18 bases between. As DNA, the CDR3 is TGCGCCAGCAGCCAAGATACCCCCCAAAACGGGATCTCCTACGAGCAGTACTTC. Amino acids: CASSQDTPQNGISYEQYF.

The rearrangement uses TRBV11-2 and TRBJ2-3; 7 nucleotides match TRBD1. Trimming at V came to 5 bases and at J to 0 bases, leaving 2 bases not matched to a gene. The CDR3 has 14 amino acids. Germline CDR1 is SGHAT and CDR2 is FQNNGV. The CDR3 spells CASSLGQSTDTQYF. CDR3 sequence (DNA): TGTGCCAGCAGCCTGGGACAGAGCACAGATACGCAGTATTTT.

V is TRBV29-1 and J is TRBJ1-1, with a possible D match to TRBD1 (5 bases). V was trimmed by 7 bases and J by 6 bases, leaving 18 bases between them. Per germline, CDR1 SQVTM and CDR2 ANQGSEA. The CDR3 runs to 13 residues. Here the CDR3 DNA reads TGCAGCGCCTTACAAGGGACCACCGCTGAAGCTTTCTTT. Translated, it gives CSALQGTTAEAFF. Combining the CDR3 with reference TRBV29-1 and TRBJ1-1 gives the whole variable domain SAVISQKPSRDICQRGTSLTIQCQVDSQVTMMFWYRQQPGQSLTLIATANQGSEATYESGFVIDKFPISRPNLTFSTLTVSNMSPEDSSIYLCSALQGTTAEAFFGQGTRLTVV.

V gene TRBV14 combines with J gene TRBJ1-5; D gene uncertain. Looked up from germline, CDR1 is SGHDN and CDR2 is FVKESK. Trimming pared 3 bases from V and 6 bases from J, leaving 12 bases between. The CDR3 covers 14 residues. CDR3: CASSHSGIGQPQHF. CDR3 in DNA: TGTGCCAGCAGCCACTCGGGGATAGGTCAGCCCCAGCATTTT.

CDR3 nucleotides: TGCAGCGTTGGAGGGTCCTTTACCGGGGAGCTGTTTTTT. Translation gives CSVGGSFTGELFF. The chain employs TRBV29-1 and TRBJ2-2; perhaps TRBD2 as D (5 bases). V gave up 4 bases and J gave up 5 bases, with 11 bases separating them. The V gene's germline CDR1 is SQVTM and CDR2 ANQGSEA. The CDR3 loop spans 13 amino acids.

V gene TRBV7-9 combines with J gene TRBJ1-6; maybe TRBD1 (5 bases). The CDR3 spans 16 residues. Germline values: CDR1 SEHNR, CDR2 FQNEAQ (reference sequence). Trimming pared 8 bases from V and 3 bases from J, leaving 17 bases between. CDR3 amino acids: CASQEGESYYNSPLHF. The CDR3 nucleotides read TGTGCCAGCCAGGAAGGGGAAAGCTACTATAATTCACCCCTCCACTTT.

The J gene is TRBJ1-1, the V gene TRBV7-2; no clear D gene. The CDR3 spans 14 residues. Germline V gives CDR1 SGHTA, CDR2 FQGNSA. The V gene lost 3 bases and the J gene lost 4 bases, with 12 bases spanning the gap. The chain's CDR3 is CASSFSSGGTEAFF. The CDR3 DNA is TGTGCCAGCAGCTTCAGTTCAGGTGGCACTGAAGCTTTCTTT. Variable domain in full (rest from reference TRBV7-2 and TRBJ1-1): GAGVSQSPSNKVTEKGKDVELRCDPISGHTALYWYRQSLGQGLEFLIYFQGNSAPDKSGLPSDRFSAERTGGSVSTLTIQRTQQEDSAVYLCASSFSSGGTEAFFGQGTRLTVV.

J is TRBJ1-3 and V is TRBV6-5, with D hard to call. V shed 0 bases and J shed 1 base, with 10 bases lying between them. The germline CDR1 and CDR2 sequences are MNHEY and SVGAGI. The CDR3 length is 16 residues. The CDR3, as DNA: TGTGCCAGCAGTTACTCGGGTCTAAATTCTGGAAACACCATATATTTT. Translated: CASSYSGLNSGNTIYF.

The J gene is TRBJ1-3, the V gene TRBV18, with D possibly matching TRBD1 (6 bases). The germline gives CDR1 KGHSH, CDR2 LQKENI. The CDR3 spans 17 residues. Trimming pared 1 base from V and 0 bases from J, leaving 13 bases between. CDR3 DNA sequence: TGTGCCAGCTCACCACGTTTCACAGGGAGCTCTGGAAACACCATATATTTT. Amino acids: CASSPRFTGSSGNTIYF.

The chain combines TRBV10-3 with TRBJ2-7, with 12 nucleotides matching TRBD1. The CDR3 totals 16 residues. The germline CDR1 and CDR2 sequences are ENHRY and SYGVKD. Germline trimming cut 4 bases from V and 6 bases from J; bases unmatched to any gene: 10. The CDR3 region is CAISGVGGQGALEQYF. As DNA, the CDR3 is TGTGCCATCAGTGGCGTGGGGGGACAGGGGGCCCTCGAGCAGTACTTC.

This clone has just one count. V is TRBV4-3 and J is TRBJ2-7, with 9 bases that match TRBD1. Germline V lookup: CDR1 LGHNA, CDR2 YSLEER. Trimming at V came to 0 bases and at J to 2 bases, leaving 8 bases not matched to a gene. This CDR3 has 17 residues. DNA of the CDR3: TGCGCCAGCAGCCAAGAGAACGACAGGGGGTATCCCTACGAGCAGTACTTC. Its translation: CASSQENDRGYPYEQYF.

The count of this clone is one. The chain recombines TRBV10-3 with TRBJ1-1; TRBD1 aligns across 8 bases. This CDR3 is 13 amino acids long. Trimming at V came to 5 bases and at J to 3 bases, leaving 2 bases not matched to a gene. CDR1 and CDR2 (germline): ENHRY, SYGVKD. CDR3 sequence (DNA): TGTGCCATCAGTCTGACAGGGGACACTGAAGCTTTCTTT. The encoded protein is CAISLTGDTEAFF.

V and J are TRBV13 and TRBJ1-3; D call uncertain. There are 14 residues in the CDR3. The germline gives CDR1 PRHDT, CDR2 FYEKMQ (reference sequence). With 8 bases removed from V and 0 bases from J, the gap between germline ends came to 11 bases. CDR3 sequence reads: CASRWEASGNTIYF. The CDR3 nucleotides are TGTGCCAGCCGTTGGGAGGCCTCTGGAAACACCATATATTTT. Full variable domain (outside the CDR3, taken from reference TRBV13 and TRBJ1-3): AAGVIQSPRHLIKEKRETATLKCYPIPRHDTVYWYQQGPGQDPQFLISFYEKMQSDKGSIPDRFSAQQFSDYHSELNMSSLELGDSALYFCASRWEASGNTIYFGEGSWLTVV.

This chain links TRBV4-2 with TRBJ2-4, with D possibly being TRBD2 (5 bases). The length of the CDR3 is 15 residues. CDR1 and CDR2 (germline): LGHNA, YNFKEQ. The V end was cut by 1 base, the J end by 3 bases, with 10 bases between. The CDR3 protein is CASSQGEGGKNIQYF. Written as DNA, the CDR3 is TGTGCCAGCAGCCAAGGGGAAGGAGGCAAAAACATTCAGTACTTC.

The CDR3 DNA sequence: TGTGCCAGCAGTGAAGATAAGGGATCCGGTCAGCCCCAGCATTTT. It translates to CASSEDKGSGQPQHF. The chain couples TRBV6-1 to TRBJ1-5; D is uncertain. Trimming removed 1 base at V and 6 bases at J, with 13 bases between. This CDR3 spans 15 amino acids. Germline CDR1 is MNHNS and CDR2 is SASEGT.

Relative to its sample, this clone is medium-sized. This rearrangement joins TRBV11-2 to TRBJ1-1, with unresolved D. Germline V gives CDR1 SGHAT, CDR2 FQNNGV. The length of the CDR3 is 15 residues. V was trimmed by 0 bases and J by 1 base, leaving 9 bases between them. As DNA, the CDR3 is TGTGCCAGCAGCTTAGATGGCCTAAAGAACACTGAAGCTTTCTTT. It translates to CASSLDGLKNTEAFF.

There are a few counts of this clone. The chain couples TRBV24-1 to TRBJ1-2; D is ambiguous. Germline lookup yields CDR1 KGHDR and CDR2 SFDVKD. Trimming stripped 12 bases from V and 6 bases from J, with 25 bases between. There are 15 residues in the CDR3. The CDR3 is CASKPPRSRENGYTF. CDR3 DNA sequence: TGTGCCTCCAAACCGCCTCGGAGTCGGGAAAATGGCTACACCTTC.